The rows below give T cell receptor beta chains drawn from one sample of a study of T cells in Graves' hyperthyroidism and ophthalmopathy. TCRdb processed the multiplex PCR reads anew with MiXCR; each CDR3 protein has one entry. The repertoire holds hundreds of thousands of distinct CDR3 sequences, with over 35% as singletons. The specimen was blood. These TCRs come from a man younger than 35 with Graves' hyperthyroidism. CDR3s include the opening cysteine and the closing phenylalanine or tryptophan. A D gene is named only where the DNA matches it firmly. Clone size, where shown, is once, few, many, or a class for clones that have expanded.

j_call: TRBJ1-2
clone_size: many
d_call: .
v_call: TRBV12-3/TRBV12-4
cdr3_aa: CASSLTPDTGYTF
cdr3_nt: TGTGCCAGCAGTTTAACGCCGGACACCGGCTACACCTTC

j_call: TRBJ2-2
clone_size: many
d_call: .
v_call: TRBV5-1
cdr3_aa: CASSLGNTGELFF
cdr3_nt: TGTGCCAGCAGCTTGGGGAACACCGGGGAGCTGTTTTTT

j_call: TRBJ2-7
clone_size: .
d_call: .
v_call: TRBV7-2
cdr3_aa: CASSLPGGTGIYEQYF
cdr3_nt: TGTGCCAGCAGCCTGCCGGGGGGGACAGGGATCTACGAGCAGTACTTC

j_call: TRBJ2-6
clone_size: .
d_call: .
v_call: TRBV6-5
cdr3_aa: CASSEEAGSGANVLTF
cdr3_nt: TGTGCCAGCAGTGAAGAGGCAGGCTCTGGGGCCAACGTCCTGACTTTC

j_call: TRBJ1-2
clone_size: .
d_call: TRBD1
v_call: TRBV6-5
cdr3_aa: CVSSPDRDNYGYTF
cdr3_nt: TGTGTCAGCAGTCCGGACAGGGACAACTATGGCTACACCTTC

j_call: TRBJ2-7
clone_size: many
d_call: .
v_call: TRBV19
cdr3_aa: CASSSQVSYEQYF
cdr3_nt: TGTGCCAGTAGTTCGCAGGTTTCCTACGAGCAGTACTTC

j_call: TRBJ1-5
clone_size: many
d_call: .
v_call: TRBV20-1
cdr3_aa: CSILRDHNQPQHF
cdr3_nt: TGCAGTATACTCCGGGACCACAATCAGCCCCAGCATTTT

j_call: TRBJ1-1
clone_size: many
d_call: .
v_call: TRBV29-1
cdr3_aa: CSVGTDTDTEAFF
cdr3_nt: TGCAGCGTTGGGACAGACACAGACACTGAAGCTTTCTTT

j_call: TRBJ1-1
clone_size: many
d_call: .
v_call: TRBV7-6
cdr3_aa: CASSLASVPGDTEAFF
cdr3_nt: TGTGCCAGCAGCTTAGCCTCCGTCCCGGGAGACACTGAAGCTTTCTTT

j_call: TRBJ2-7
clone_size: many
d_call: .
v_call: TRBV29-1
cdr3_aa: CSVGAANEQYF
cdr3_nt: TGCAGCGTTGGAGCGGCAAACGAGCAGTACTTC

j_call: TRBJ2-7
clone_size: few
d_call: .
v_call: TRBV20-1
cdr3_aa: CSADGTSSYEQYF
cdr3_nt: TGCAGTGCCGACGGGACGAGCTCCTACGAGCAGTACTTC

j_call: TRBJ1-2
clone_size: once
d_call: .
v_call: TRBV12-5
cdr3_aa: CASGLKQERDYGYTF
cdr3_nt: TGTGCTAGTGGTTTGAAACAGGAGCGCGACTATGGCTACACCTTC

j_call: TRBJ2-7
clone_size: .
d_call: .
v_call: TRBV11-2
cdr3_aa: CASSQESNRDSYEQYF
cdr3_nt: TGTGCCAGCAGCCAAGAAAGTAACAGGGACTCCTACGAGCAGTACTTC

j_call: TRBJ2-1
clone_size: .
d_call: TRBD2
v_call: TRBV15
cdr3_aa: CATSRDLGLAIEQFF
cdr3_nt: TGTGCCACCAGCAGAGATCTGGGACTAGCGATTGAGCAATTCTTC

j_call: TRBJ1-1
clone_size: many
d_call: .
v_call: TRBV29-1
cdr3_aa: CSAGLLNTEAFF
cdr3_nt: TGCAGCGCGGGACTGCTGAACACTGAAGCTTTCTTT

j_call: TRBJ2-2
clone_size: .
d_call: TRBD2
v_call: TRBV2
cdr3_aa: CASREGGPGGELFF
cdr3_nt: TGTGCCAGCAGGGAGGGAGGGCCCGGCGGGGAGCTGTTTTTT

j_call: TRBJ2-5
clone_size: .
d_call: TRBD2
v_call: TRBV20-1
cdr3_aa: CSAEPGLAGGPRWEQYF
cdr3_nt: TGCAGTGCTGAACCGGGACTAGCGGGAGGGCCTCGGTGGGAGCAGTACTTC

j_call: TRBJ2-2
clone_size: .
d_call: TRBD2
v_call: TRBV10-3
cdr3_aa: CASSSGLAKNTGELFF
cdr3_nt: TGTGCCAGCAGTTCCGGACTAGCGAAGAACACCGGGGAGCTGTTTTTT

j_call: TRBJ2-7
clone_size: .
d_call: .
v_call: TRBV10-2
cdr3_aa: CASSLGDERYF
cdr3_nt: TGCGCCAGCAGTTTGGGCGACGAGCGGTACTTC

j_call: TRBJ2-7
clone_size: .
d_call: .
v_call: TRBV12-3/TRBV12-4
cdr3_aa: CASSLITNSPYEQYF
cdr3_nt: TGTGCCAGCAGTTTAATTACAAACAGTCCTTACGAGCAGTACTTC

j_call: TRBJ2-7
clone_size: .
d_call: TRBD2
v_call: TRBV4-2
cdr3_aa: CASSQELAGSPYEQYF
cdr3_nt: TGTGCCAGCAGCCAAGAGCTAGCGGGAAGCCCCTACGAGCAGTACTTC

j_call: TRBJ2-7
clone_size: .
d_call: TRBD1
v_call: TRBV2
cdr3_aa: CASSKDRGRTYEQYF
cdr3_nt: TGTGCCAGCAGTAAGGACAGGGGGAGAACCTACGAGCAGTACTTC

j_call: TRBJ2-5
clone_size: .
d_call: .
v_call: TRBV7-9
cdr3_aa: CASSSGSKETQYF
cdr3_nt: TGTGCCAGCAGTTCCGGGTCTAAAGAGACCCAGTACTTC

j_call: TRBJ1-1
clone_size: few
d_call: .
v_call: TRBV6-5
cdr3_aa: CASSGQIEAFF
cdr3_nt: TGTGCCAGCAGTGGACAGATTGAAGCTTTCTTT

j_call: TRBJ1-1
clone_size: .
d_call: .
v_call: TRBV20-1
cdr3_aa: CSARSGGRGASTEAFF
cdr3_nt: TGCAGTGCTAGGAGCGGGGGGAGGGGAGCTTCCACTGAAGCTTTCTTT

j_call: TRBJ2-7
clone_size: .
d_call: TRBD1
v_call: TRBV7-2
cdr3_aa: CASSPLGTGDEQYF
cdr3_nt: TGTGCCAGCAGTCCCCTTGGGACAGGCGACGAGCAGTACTTC

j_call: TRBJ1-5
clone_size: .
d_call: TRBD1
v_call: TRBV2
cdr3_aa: CASSEAFGQGTSNQPQHF
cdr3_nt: TGTGCCAGCAGTGAAGCCTTTGGACAGGGGACCAGCAATCAGCCCCAGCATTTT

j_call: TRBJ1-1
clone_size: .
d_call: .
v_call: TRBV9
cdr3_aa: CASSPVGGAGTEAFF
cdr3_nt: TGTGCCAGCAGCCCAGTCGGGGGCGCGGGAACTGAAGCTTTCTTT

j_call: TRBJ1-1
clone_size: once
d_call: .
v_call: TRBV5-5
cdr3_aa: CASSLWDNTEAFF
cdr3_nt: TGTGCCAGCAGCTTGTGGGACAACACTGAAGCTTTCTTT

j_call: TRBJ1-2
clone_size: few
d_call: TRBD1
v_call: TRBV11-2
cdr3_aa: CASSPQSTGLHGYTF
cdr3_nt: TGTGCCAGCAGCCCTCAATCGACAGGGCTGCATGGCTACACCTTC

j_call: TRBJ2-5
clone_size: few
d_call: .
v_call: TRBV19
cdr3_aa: CASNPDARQETQYF
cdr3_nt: TGTGCCAGTAATCCAGACGCCAGACAAGAGACCCAGTACTTC

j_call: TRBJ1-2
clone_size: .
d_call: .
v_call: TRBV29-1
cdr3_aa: CSQALYGYTF
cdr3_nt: TGCAGCCAAGCTCTCTATGGCTACACCTTC

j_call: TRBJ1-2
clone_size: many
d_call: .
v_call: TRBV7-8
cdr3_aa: CASSGSRGRFGYTF
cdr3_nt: TGTGCCAGCAGCGGTAGCCGGGGGCGGTTTGGCTACACCTTC

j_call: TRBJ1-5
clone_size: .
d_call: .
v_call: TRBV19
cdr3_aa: CASSMGSYSNQPQHF
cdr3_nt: TGTGCCAGTAGTATGGGCAGTTATAGCAATCAGCCCCAGCATTTT

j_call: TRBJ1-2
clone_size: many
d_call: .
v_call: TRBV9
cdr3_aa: CASSVVTGSDGYTF
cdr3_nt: TGTGCCAGCAGCGTAGTAACAGGATCCGATGGCTACACCTTC

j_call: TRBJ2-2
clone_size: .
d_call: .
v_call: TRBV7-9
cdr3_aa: CASSFTDLNTGELFF
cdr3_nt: TGTGCCAGCAGCTTTACAGACCTCAACACCGGGGAGCTGTTTTTT

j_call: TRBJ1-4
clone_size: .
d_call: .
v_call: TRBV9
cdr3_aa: CASSQGRSAAAKLFF
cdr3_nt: TGTGCCAGCAGCCAAGGCCGATCGGCCGCCGCTAAACTGTTCTTT

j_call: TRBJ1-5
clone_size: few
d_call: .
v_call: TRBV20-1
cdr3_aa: CSAIPGGGNQPQHF
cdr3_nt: TGCAGTGCCATTCCCGGGGGAGGCAATCAGCCCCAGCATTTT

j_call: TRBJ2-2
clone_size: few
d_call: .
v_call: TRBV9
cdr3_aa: CASSPEAANTGELFF
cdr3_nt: TGTGCCAGCAGCCCAGAGGCCGCGAACACCGGGGAGCTGTTTTTT

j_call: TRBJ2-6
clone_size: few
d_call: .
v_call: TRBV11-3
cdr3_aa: CASSLRTAGANVLTF
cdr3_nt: TGTGCCAGCAGCCTCAGGACAGCTGGGGCCAACGTCCTGACTTTC

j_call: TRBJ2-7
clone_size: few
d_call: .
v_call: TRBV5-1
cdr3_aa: CASSTNEGPTYEQYF
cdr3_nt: TGCGCCAGCAGCACGAATGAAGGGCCCACCTACGAGCAGTACTTC

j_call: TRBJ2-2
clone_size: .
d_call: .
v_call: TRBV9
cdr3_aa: CASSVERGTLDTGELFF
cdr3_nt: TGTGCCAGCAGCGTAGAACGGGGAACCTTGGACACCGGGGAGCTGTTTTTT

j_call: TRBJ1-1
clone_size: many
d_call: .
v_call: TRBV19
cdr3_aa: CASRDVNTEAFF
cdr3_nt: TGTGCCAGTAGGGACGTAAACACTGAAGCTTTCTTT

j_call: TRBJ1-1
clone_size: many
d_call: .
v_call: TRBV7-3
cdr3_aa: CASSFGRTTEAFF
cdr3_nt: TGTGCCAGCAGCTTTGGGAGGACCACTGAAGCTTTCTTT

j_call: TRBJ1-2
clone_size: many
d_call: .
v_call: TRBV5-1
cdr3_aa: CASSLDSTGYGYTF
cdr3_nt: TGCGCCAGCAGCTTGGATTCGACTGGGTATGGCTACACCTTC

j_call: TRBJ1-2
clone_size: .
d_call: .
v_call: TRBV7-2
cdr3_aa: CASSQVAGANYGYTF
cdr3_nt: TGTGCCAGCAGCCAAGTGGCAGGGGCAAACTATGGCTACACCTTC

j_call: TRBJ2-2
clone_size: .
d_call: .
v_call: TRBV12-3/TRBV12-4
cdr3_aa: CASSLVETGTGELFF
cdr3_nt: TGTGCCAGCAGTTTAGTCGAGACGGGCACCGGGGAGCTGTTTTTT

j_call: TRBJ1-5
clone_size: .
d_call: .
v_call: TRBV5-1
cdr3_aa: CASSWGPGEGQPQHF
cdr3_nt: TGCGCCAGCAGCTGGGGTCCGGGAGAGGGGCAGCCCCAGCATTTT

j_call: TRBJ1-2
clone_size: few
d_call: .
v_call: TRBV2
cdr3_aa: CASRGGAHGYTF
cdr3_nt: TGTGCCAGCAGAGGAGGGGCACATGGCTACACCTTC

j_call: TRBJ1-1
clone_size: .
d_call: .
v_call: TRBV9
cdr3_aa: CASSLGGRRSTEAFF
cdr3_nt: TGTGCCAGCAGCTTAGGGGGGAGGCGGTCCACTGAAGCTTTCTTT

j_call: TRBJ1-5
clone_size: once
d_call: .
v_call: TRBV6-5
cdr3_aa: CASTPSGRGINQPQHF
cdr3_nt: TGTGCCAGCACCCCCTCGGGCAGGGGAATCAATCAGCCCCAGCATTTT

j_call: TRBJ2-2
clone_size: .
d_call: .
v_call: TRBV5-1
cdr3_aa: CASTTGTSTGELFF
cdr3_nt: TGCGCCAGCACTACCGGGACGTCGACCGGGGAGCTGTTTTTT

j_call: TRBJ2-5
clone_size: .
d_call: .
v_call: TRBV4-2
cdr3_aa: CASSQDYTSQETQYF
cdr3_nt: TGTGCCAGCAGCCAAGATTACACTAGTCAAGAGACCCAGTACTTC

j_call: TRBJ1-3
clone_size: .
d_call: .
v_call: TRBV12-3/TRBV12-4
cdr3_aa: CASSSRIQILSGNTIYF
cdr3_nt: TGTGCCAGCAGTTCTCGGATACAGATTCTCTCTGGAAACACCATATATTTT

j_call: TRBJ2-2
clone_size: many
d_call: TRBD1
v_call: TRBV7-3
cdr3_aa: CASSLTGSDGELFF
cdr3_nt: TGTGCCAGCAGCTTGACAGGGAGCGACGGGGAGCTGTTTTTT

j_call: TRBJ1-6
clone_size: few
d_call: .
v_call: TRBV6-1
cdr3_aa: CASSEPLRGQPRLHF
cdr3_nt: TGTGCCAGCAGTGAACCGCTAAGAGGACAGCCGCGCCTCCACTTT

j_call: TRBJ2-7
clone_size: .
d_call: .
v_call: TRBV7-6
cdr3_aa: CASSLSGFSPYEQYF
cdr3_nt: TGTGCCAGCAGCTTGAGCGGCTTTAGCCCGTACGAGCAGTACTTC